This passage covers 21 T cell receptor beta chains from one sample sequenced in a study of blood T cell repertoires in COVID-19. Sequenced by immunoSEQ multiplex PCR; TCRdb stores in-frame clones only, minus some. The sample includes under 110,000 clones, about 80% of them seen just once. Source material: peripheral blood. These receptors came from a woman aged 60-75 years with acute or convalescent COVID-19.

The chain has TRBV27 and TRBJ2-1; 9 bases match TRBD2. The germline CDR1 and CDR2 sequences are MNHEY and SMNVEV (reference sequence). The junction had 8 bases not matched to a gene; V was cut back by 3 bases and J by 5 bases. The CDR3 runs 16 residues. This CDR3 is CASSLGLAGNNNEQFF. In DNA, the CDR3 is TGTGCCAGCAGTTTGGGCCTAGCGGGAAACAACAATGAGCAGTTCTTC.

The CDR3 region has the DNA TGTGCCAGCAGTTTACGGGGCACCGGGGAGCTGTTTTTT. Translated, it gives CASSLRGTGELFF. This chain links TRBV25-1 with TRBJ2-2, with D possibly matching TRBD2 (5 bases). Per the germline V gene, CDR1 is MGHDK and CDR2 is SYGVNS. The V end lost 5 bases, the J end lost 4 bases, and 8 bases lay between the germline ends. The CDR3 spans 13 residues.

CDR3 region: CASSLGTDANYGYTF. CDR3 DNA sequence: TGTGCCAGCAGTCTCGGGACAGATGCTAACTATGGCTACACCTTC. The J gene is TRBJ1-2, the V gene TRBV6-2 or TRBV6-3, with TRBD1 matching 7 bases. V was pared by 5 bases and J by 0 bases, with 6 bases of the junction left unmatched. The CDR3 consists of 15 residues. CDR1 MNHEY and CDR2 SVGEGT come from the germline V gene.

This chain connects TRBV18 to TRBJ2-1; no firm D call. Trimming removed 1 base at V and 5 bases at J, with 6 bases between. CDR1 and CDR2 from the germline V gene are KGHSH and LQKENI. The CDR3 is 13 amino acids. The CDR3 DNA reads TGTGCCAGCTCACCACTCACGGACAATGAGCAGTTCTTC. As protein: CASSPLTDNEQFF.

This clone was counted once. This chain's CDR3 is CASSSPGLAGGAGELFF. CDR3 nucleotide sequence: TGTGCCAGCAGTTCACCGGGACTAGCGGGAGGCGCGGGGGAGCTGTTTTTT. V gene TRBV27 combines with J gene TRBJ2-2; 15 bases match TRBD2. V gave up 4 bases and J gave up 8 bases; unmatched junction bases: 8. Germline V gene sequence: CDR1 MNHEY, CDR2 SMNVEV (reference sequence). This CDR3 is 17 amino acids long.

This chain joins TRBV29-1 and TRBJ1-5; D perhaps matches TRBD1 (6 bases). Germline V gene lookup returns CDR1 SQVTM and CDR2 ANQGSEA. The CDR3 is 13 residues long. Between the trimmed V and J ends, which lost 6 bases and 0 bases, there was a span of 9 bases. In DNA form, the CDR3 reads TGCAGCGTCCGGACAGTTAGCAATCAGCCCCAGCATTTT. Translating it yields CSVRTVSNQPQHF.

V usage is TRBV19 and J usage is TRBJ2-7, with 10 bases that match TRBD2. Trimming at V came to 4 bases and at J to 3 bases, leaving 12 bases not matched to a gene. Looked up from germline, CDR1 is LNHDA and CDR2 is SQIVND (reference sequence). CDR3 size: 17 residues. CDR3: CASSTTISGGPHYEQYF. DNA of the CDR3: TGTGCCAGTAGTACGACGATTAGCGGGGGGCCCCACTACGAGCAGTACTTC.

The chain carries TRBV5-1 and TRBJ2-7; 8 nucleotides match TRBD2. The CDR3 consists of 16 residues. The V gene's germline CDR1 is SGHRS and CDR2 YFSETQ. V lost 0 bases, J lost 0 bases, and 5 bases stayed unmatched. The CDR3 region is CASSLVTGGSSYEQYF. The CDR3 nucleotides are TGCGCCAGCAGCTTGGTTACGGGAGGGAGCTCCTACGAGCAGTACTTC. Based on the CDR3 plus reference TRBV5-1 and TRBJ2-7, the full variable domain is KAGVTQTPRYLIKTRGQQVTLSCSPISGHRSVSWYQQTPGQGLQFLFEYFSETQRNKGNFPGRFSGRQFSNSRSEMNVSTLELGDSALYLCASSLVTGGSSYEQYFGPGTRLTVT.

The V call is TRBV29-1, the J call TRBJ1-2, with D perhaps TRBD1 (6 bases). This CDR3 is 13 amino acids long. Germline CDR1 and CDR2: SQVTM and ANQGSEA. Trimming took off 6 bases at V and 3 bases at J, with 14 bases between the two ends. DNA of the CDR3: TGCAGCGTGGGGACAAATTCCGACTATGGCTACACCTTC. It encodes CSVGTNSDYGYTF.

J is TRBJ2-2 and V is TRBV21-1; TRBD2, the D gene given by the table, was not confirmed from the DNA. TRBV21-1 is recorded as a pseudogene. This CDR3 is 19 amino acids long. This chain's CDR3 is CASSKPLPFSSGGSGELFF. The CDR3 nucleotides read TGTGCCAGCAGCAAACCACTCCCTTTTAGTAGCGGGGGGTCCGGGGAGCTGTTTTTT.

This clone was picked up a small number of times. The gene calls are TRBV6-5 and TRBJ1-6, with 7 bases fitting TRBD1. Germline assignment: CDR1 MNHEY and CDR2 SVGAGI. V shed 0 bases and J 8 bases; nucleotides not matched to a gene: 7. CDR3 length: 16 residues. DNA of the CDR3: TGTGCCAGCAGTTACTCTTGGACAGGATCAGATTCACCCCTCCACTTT. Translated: CASSYSWTGSDSPLHF.

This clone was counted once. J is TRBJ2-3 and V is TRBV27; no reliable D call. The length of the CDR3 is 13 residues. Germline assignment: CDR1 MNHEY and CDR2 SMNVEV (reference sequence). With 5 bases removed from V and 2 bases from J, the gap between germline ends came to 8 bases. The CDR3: CASSPPFTDTQYF. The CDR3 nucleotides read TGTGCCAGCAGTCCCCCTTTCACAGATACGCAGTATTTT.

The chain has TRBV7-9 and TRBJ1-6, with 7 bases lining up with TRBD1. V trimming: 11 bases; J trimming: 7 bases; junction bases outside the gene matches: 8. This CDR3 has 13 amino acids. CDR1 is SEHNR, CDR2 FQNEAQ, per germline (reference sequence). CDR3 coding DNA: TGTGCCGCCACCGGGACAGTCAATTCACCCCTCCACTTT. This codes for CAATGTVNSPLHF.

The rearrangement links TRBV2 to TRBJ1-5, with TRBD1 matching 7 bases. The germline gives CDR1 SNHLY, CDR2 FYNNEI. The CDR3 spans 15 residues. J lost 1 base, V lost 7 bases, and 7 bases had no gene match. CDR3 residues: CASTWDSRSNQPQHF. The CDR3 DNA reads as TGTGCCAGCACCTGGGACAGTCGGAGCAATCAGCCCCAGCATTTT.

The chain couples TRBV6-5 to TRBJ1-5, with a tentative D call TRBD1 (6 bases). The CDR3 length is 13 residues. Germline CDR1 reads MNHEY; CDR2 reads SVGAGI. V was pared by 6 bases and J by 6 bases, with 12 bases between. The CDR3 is CASSKTGTQPQHF. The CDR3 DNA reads TGTGCCAGCAGCAAAACAGGGACTCAGCCCCAGCATTTT.

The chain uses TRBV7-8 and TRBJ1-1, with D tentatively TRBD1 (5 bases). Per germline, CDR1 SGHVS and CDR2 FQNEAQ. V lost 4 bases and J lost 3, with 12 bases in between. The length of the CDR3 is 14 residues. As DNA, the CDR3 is TGTGCCAGCAGCTCCGACAGAGACCACACTGAAGCTTTCTTT. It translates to CASSSDRDHTEAFF.

The CDR3 coding sequence is TGTGCCGCTCGGGGGGACAGGGGAAACACCATATATTTT. Residues: CAARGDRGNTIYF. The rearrangement links TRBV10-3 to TRBJ1-3; 8 nucleotides match TRBD1. Unmatched junction bases numbered 7, after V lost 11 bases and J lost 4 bases. This CDR3 has 13 residues. Germline V CDR1 and CDR2: ENHRY, SYGVKD.

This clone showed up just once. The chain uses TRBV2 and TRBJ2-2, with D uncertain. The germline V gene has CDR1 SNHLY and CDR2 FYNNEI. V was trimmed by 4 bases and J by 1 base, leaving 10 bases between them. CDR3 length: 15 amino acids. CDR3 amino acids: CASSVRRMNTGELFF. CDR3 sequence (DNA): TGTGCCAGCAGTGTACGGCGGATGAACACCGGGGAGCTGTTTTTT.

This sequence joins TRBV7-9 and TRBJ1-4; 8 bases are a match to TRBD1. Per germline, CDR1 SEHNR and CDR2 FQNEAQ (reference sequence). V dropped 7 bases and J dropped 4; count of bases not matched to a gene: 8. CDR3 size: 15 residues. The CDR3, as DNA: TGTGCCAGCAATCCCCTCGGACAGGGTAATGAAAAACTGTTTTTT. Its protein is CASNPLGQGNEKLFF.

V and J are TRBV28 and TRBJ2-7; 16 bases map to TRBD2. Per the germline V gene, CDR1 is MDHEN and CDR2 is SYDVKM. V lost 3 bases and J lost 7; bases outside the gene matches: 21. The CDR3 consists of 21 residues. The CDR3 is CASSLRKHKGLAGGVVGEQYF. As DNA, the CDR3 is TGTGCCAGCAGTTTGCGTAAACACAAGGGACTAGCGGGAGGGGTGGTGGGGGAGCAGTACTTC.

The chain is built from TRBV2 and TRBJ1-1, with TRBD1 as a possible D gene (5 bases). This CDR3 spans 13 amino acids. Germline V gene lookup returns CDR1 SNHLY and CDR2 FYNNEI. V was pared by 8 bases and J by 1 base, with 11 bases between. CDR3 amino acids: CASAPRENTEAFF. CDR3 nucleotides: TGTGCCAGCGCCCCCAGGGAGAACACTGAAGCTTTCTTT.